Listed below are T cell receptor beta chains from one sample, sequenced in a study of radiation and T cells in renal cell carcinoma. Sequencing used immunoSEQ multiplex PCR; TCRdb keeps in-frame clones, though not all of them. The profile shows about 140,000 clones, over 80% of them singletons. Material: blood, obtained from a patient whose treatment included radiotherapy and nephrectomy. The receptors stem from a woman between 50 and 59 years old with renal cell carcinoma. Each CDR3 is given with its conserved first and last residue. A D gene is named only where the DNA matches it firmly. The listing skips clone size in some rows; elsewhere it reads once, few, many or a size class.

CDR3: CASSALPDATNEKLFF
DNA: TGTGCCAGCAGTGCTCTTCCGGATGCAACTAATGAAAAACTGTTTTTT
D: -
J: TRBJ1-4
length: 16
size: few
V: TRBV6-1

CDR3: CASRLGAGEDQPQHF
DNA: TGTGCCAGCAGACTGGGGGCAGGGGAGGATCAGCCCCAGCATTTT
D: -
J: TRBJ1-5
length: 15
size: -
V: TRBV5-8

CDR3: CASSLRPTYNSPLHF
DNA: TGTGCCAGCTCTCTTCGACCGACCTATAATTCACCCCTCCACTTT
D: -
J: TRBJ1-6
length: 15
size: -
V: TRBV18

CDR3: CASSLEPTLNTEAFF
DNA: TGCGCCAGCAGCCTGGAACCAACCCTGAACACTGAAGCTTTCTTT
D: -
J: TRBJ1-1
length: 15
size: -
V: TRBV5-1

CDR3: CASSPTPGQTYNEQFF
DNA: TGCGCCAGCAGCCCAACGCCGGGACAGACCTACAATGAGCAGTTCTTC
D: TRBD1
J: TRBJ2-1
length: 16
size: once
V: TRBV5-1

CDR3: CASSQGAEHDYTF
DNA: TGTGCCAGCAGTCAAGGGGCAGAGCACGACTACACCTTC
D: -
J: TRBJ1-2
length: 13
size: -
V: TRBV7-9

CDR3: CAWSVNPRETQYF
DNA: TGTGCCTGGAGTGTAAATCCGCGGGAGACCCAGTACTTC
D: -
J: TRBJ2-5
length: 13
size: -
V: TRBV30

CDR3: CASSEFGSGVLWHF
DNA: -
D: -
J: TRBJ1-5
length: 14
size: -
V: TRBV2

CDR3: CATHGKSHRATNEKLFF
DNA: TGTGCCACCCACGGGAAATCTCACCGTGCAACTAATGAAAAACTGTTTTTT
D: -
J: TRBJ1-4
length: 17
size: -
V: TRBV2

CDR3: CASSLYMREQYF
DNA: TGTGCCAGCAGCTTATATATGCGCGAGCAGTACTTC
D: -
J: TRBJ2-7
length: 12
size: -
V: TRBV7-2

CDR3: CASSSVAGNTEAFF
DNA: TGTGCCAGTTCCTCAGTCGCCGGGAACACTGAAGCTTTCTTT
D: -
J: TRBJ1-1
length: 14
size: -
V: TRBV25-1

CDR3: CASSLVLGQGGGEQYF
DNA: TGTGCCAGCAGTTTAGTTCTCGGACAGGGGGGAGGCGAGCAGTACTTC
D: TRBD1
J: TRBJ2-7
length: 16
size: -
V: TRBV27

CDR3: CASSYSRTGGTGELFF
DNA: TGTGCCAGCAGTTATTCACGGACAGGAGGCACCGGGGAGCTGTTTTTT
D: TRBD1
J: TRBJ2-2
length: 16
size: -
V: TRBV6-5

CDR3: CASTLGQGPYEQYF
DNA: TGTGCCAGCACCCTAGGACAGGGACCCTACGAGCAGTACTTC
D: TRBD1
J: TRBJ2-7
length: 14
size: -
V: TRBV14

CDR3: CASSLSRQVYEQYF
DNA: TGTGCCAGCAGCTTATCTCGTCAGGTCTACGAGCAGTACTTC
D: -
J: TRBJ2-7
length: 14
size: -
V: TRBV7-8

CDR3: CACGPGAGTEAFF
DNA: TGTGCCTGCGGCCCGGGAGCTGGCACTGAAGCTTTCTTT
D: -
J: TRBJ1-1
length: 13
size: -
V: TRBV6-5

CDR3: CSVGQGVVNTEAFF
DNA: TGCAGCGTCGGACAGGGGGTGGTGAACACTGAAGCTTTCTTT
D: TRBD1
J: TRBJ1-1
length: 14
size: -
V: TRBV29-1

CDR3: CASSLGSSEIHF
DNA: TGTGCCAGCAGCTTAGGGTCAAGCGAAATCCACTTT
D: -
J: TRBJ1-6
length: 12
size: -
V: TRBV7-9

CDR3: CAISDLRFYEQYF
DNA: TGTGCCATCAGTGATCTACGGTTCTACGAGCAGTACTTC
D: -
J: TRBJ2-7
length: 13
size: -
V: TRBV10-3

CDR3: CASSRTSGNEQFF
DNA: TGTGCCAGCAGCCGGACTAGCGGGAATGAGCAGTTCTTC
D: TRBD2
J: TRBJ2-1
length: 13
size: once
V: TRBV9

CDR3: CASSLGRLVMAFF
DNA: TGTGCCAGCAGCCTTGGTAGGTTAGTAATGGCTTTCTTT
D: -
J: TRBJ1-1
length: 13
size: few
V: TRBV14

CDR3: CASIGRGGTYTEAFF
DNA: TGTGCCAGCATAGGGAGGGGCGGTACGTACACTGAAGCTTTCTTT
D: -
J: TRBJ1-1
length: 15
size: -
V: TRBV27

CDR3: CASSLRVGSGETQYF
DNA: TGTGCCAGCAGCTTACGCGTGGGCAGCGGGGAGACCCAGTACTTC
D: -
J: TRBJ2-5
length: 15
size: -
V: TRBV7-9

CDR3: CASSQTGTSYSETQYF
DNA: TGTGCCAGCAGCCAAACCGGGACTAGCTACTCGGAGACCCAGTACTTC
D: TRBD2
J: TRBJ2-5
length: 16
size: -
V: TRBV11-2

CDR3: CASSLDEQGEAFF
DNA: TGTGCCAGCAGCTTAGATGAACAGGGAGAAGCTTTCTTT
D: -
J: TRBJ1-1
length: 13
size: -
V: TRBV11-2

CDR3: CASSLLNLGVEGGYTF
DNA: TGTGCCAGCAGCCTGCTGAATCTCGGGGTCGAAGGTGGCTACACCTTC
D: -
J: TRBJ1-2
length: 16
size: -
V: TRBV13

CDR3: CATSRGRRTSYNEQFF
DNA: TGTGCCACCAGTAGGGGGAGGAGGACATCCTACAATGAGCAGTTCTTC
D: -
J: TRBJ2-1
length: 16
size: -
V: TRBV15

CDR3: CASSLADANTGELFF
DNA: TGCGCCAGCAGCTTGGCGGATGCGAACACCGGGGAGCTGTTTTTT
D: -
J: TRBJ2-2
length: 15
size: -
V: TRBV5-1

CDR3: CASSQDVSLGNTEAFF
DNA: TGCGCCAGCAGCCAAGATGTCAGCCTGGGGAACACTGAAGCTTTCTTT
D: -
J: TRBJ1-1
length: 16
size: -
V: TRBV4-3

CDR3: CSALVGEQYF
DNA: TGCAGTGCTCTTGTGGGGGAGCAGTACTTC
D: -
J: TRBJ2-7
length: 10
size: -
V: TRBV20-1

CDR3: CASSTGRTRVYEQYF
DNA: TGTGCCAGCAGCACGGGGCGGACTCGGGTTTACGAGCAGTACTTC
D: -
J: TRBJ2-7
length: 15
size: -
V: TRBV9

CDR3: CASSLDMEQYF
DNA: TGTGCCAGCAGCCTGGATATGGAGCAGTACTTC
D: -
J: TRBJ2-7
length: 11
size: -
V: TRBV7-9

CDR3: CASSQEMVLAGGAGEQYF
DNA: TGTGCCAGCAGCCAAGAAATGGTCCTAGCGGGAGGTGCTGGAGAGCAGTACTTC
D: TRBD2
J: TRBJ2-7
length: 18
size: -
V: TRBV4-2

CDR3: CASSARDRRETQYF
DNA: TGTGCCAGCAGCGCCCGGGACAGACGAGAGACCCAGTACTTC
D: TRBD1
J: TRBJ2-5
length: 14
size: -
V: TRBV9

CDR3: CASSDGQGGNEQFF
DNA: TGCGCCAGCAGCGATGGACAGGGTGGCAATGAGCAGTTCTTC
D: TRBD1
J: TRBJ2-1
length: 14
size: -
V: TRBV5-1

CDR3: CASGWGTEAFF
DNA: TGTGCCAGCGGTTGGGGGACTGAAGCTTTCTTT
D: -
J: TRBJ1-1
length: 11
size: -
V: TRBV28

CDR3: CASSFYGINTEAFF
DNA: TGTGCCAGCAGCTTTTACGGGATTAACACTGAAGCTTTCTTT
D: -
J: TRBJ1-1
length: 14
size: -
V: TRBV5-4

CDR3: CASSLVSGNTIYF
DNA: TGTGCCAGCAGCTTAGTGTCGGGAAACACCATATATTTT
D: -
J: TRBJ1-3
length: 13
size: -
V: TRBV7-2

CDR3: CASSLLIRGRQETQYF
DNA: TGTGCCAGCAGCTTGCTAATACGGGGGAGACAAGAGACCCAGTACTTC
D: -
J: TRBJ2-5
length: 16
size: -
V: TRBV5-6

CDR3: CASSLEEKLFF
DNA: TGTGCCAGCAGCTTAGAAGAAAAACTGTTTTTT
D: -
J: TRBJ1-4
length: 11
size: -
V: TRBV11-2

CDR3: CASSRRRDSPSNYGYTF
DNA: TGCGCCAGCAGCCGCCGTAGGGACAGTCCCTCAAACTATGGCTACACCTTC
D: TRBD1
J: TRBJ1-2
length: 17
size: once
V: TRBV4-3

CDR3: CASSLGRTDGYTF
DNA: TGTGCCAGCAGCTTAGGGAGGACAGATGGCTACACCTTC
D: -
J: TRBJ1-2
length: 13
size: -
V: TRBV7-9